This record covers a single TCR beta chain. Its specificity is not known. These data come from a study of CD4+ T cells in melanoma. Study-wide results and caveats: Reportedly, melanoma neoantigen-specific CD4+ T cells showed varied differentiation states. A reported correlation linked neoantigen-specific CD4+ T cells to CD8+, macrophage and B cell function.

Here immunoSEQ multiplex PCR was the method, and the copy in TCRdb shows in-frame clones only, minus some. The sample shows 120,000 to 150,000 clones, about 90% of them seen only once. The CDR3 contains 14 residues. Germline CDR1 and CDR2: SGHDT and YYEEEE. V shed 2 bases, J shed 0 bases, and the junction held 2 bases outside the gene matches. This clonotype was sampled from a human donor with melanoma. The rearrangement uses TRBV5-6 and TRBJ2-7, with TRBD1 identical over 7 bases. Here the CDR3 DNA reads TGTGCCAGCAGCTTTGACAGGGTCTCCTACGAGCAGTACTTC. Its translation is CASSFDRVSYEQYF.